The TCR beta chain described here comes from a study of OX40 agonist ivuxolimab in advanced cancers. CDR3 length: 14 residues. Trimming cost V 5 bases and J 1 base, with 12 bases left between them. Germline CDR1 reads MNHEY; CDR2 reads SVGAGI. This clone is a singleton in its sample. Measured with immunoSEQ multiplex PCR; TCRdb has only the in-frame clones, and not every one. The sample lists about 50,000 clones, 88% seen once, with roughly 3.5% in the top ten. The receptor was isolated from an adult with an advanced solid tumor such as melanoma, head and neck, liver or kidney cancer. The specimen comprised CD4+ or CD8+ T cells sorted from blood, sampled in a trial of the OX40 agonist ivuxolimab. The V gene is TRBV6-5, the J gene TRBJ2-7, with D possibly TRBD1 on 6 matching bases. CDR3 sequence: CASSRRDTSYEQYF. In DNA, the CDR3 is TGTGCCAGCAGTCGCCGGGACACGTCCTACGAGCAGTACTTC.